The 19 T cell receptor beta chains presented below share a single source sample, sequenced in a study of T cells after yellow fever vaccination. MiXCR, run by TCRdb on the 5' RACE reads, gives a single entry per CDR3 protein. Altogether approximately 70,000 distinct CDR3 sequences are present, around 7% being singletons, with the ten largest covering around 37%. The sample here was CD8+ T cells sorted from PBMCs, taken approximately 47 days after the first yellow fever vaccination. The source of these receptors is a man aged 18 to 29 who received the YFV17D yellow fever vaccine.

This clonotype was recorded many times. V and J are TRBV6-2 or TRBV6-3 and TRBJ2-7, with D perhaps TRBD2 (7 bases). This CDR3 has 18 amino acids. Looked up from germline, CDR1 is MNHEY and CDR2 is SVGEGT. Trimming removed 2 bases from V and 5 bases from J, with 25 bases in between. The CDR3 DNA sequence: TGTGCCAGCAGTTACCGGGGGGCGATTCCCGGGGGAGTGGACGAGCAGTACGTC. Its translation: CASSYRGAIPGGVDEQYV.

The table lists this clonotype with many counts. V and J are TRBV12-3 or TRBV12-4 and TRBJ2-3, with D uncertain. Trimming shortened V by 2 bases and J by 4 bases, and 7 bases separated the two germline ends. This CDR3 is built from 13 residues. The CDR3 region is CASSLSFSDTQYF. In DNA form, the CDR3 reads TGTGCCAGCAGTTTATCGTTCTCAGATACGCAGTATTTT.

This clonotype showed up many times. V usage is TRBV29-1 and J usage is TRBJ2-2, with TRBD1 identical over 11 bases. J lost 5 bases, V lost 7 bases, and 9 bases had no gene match. The CDR3 has 15 amino acids. CDR1 is SQVTM and CDR2 is ANQGSEA in the germline V gene. The CDR3 bases are TGCAGCGCCAACACTGGACAGGGGGCAACCGGGGAGCTGTTTTTT. Protein: CSANTGQGATGELFF.

This clonotype was seen many times. This chain links TRBV6-2 or TRBV6-3 with TRBJ2-1; 8 nucleotides match TRBD2. Germline loops: CDR1 MNHEY, CDR2 SVGEGT. This CDR3 has 17 amino acids. V lost 4 bases and J lost 0; bases outside the gene matches: 8. CDR3 in DNA: TGTGCCAGCAGTTCCCTTAGCGGGGTTCTCTCCTACAATGAGCAGTTCTTC. Amino acids: CASSSLSGVLSYNEQFF.

Of note for this clonotype: A much larger clone differs by one base, so this may be a read error. The gene calls are TRBV29-1 and TRBJ2-2; 13 bases agree with TRBD2. This CDR3 spans 15 amino acids. With V trimmed by 6 bases and J by 7 bases, 8 bases remained unmatched. Germline V CDR1 and CDR2: SQVTM, ANQGSEA. The CDR3 DNA follows: TGCAGCGTGAATGGACTAGCGGGGGACAGCGGGGAGCTGTTTTTT. It encodes CSVNGLAGDSGELFF.

The chain couples TRBV4-3 to TRBJ1-2; TRBD1 might be the D (5 bases). V was trimmed by 8 bases and J by 0 bases, leaving 10 bases between them. In germline, CDR1 is LGHNA, CDR2 YSLEER. This CDR3 spans 13 amino acids. CDR3 residues: CASADSSNYGYTF. The CDR3 DNA reads as TGCGCCAGCGCCGACAGTTCTAACTATGGCTACACCTTC.

This clonotype was detected ten times or more. The chain combines TRBV12-3 or TRBV12-4 with TRBJ1-1; D is unclear. Between the trimmed V and J ends, which lost 3 bases and 1 base, there was a span of 6 bases. The CDR3 runs 13 residues. This CDR3 is CASSFAGNTEAFF. CDR3 DNA: TGTGCCAGCAGTTTTGCGGGGAACACTGAAGCTTTCTTT.

This clonotype occurred many times. This sequence joins TRBV13 and TRBJ2-3, with D perhaps matching TRBD1 or TRBD2 (5 bases each). The V end lost 5 bases, the J end lost 8 bases, and 14 bases lay between the germline ends. CDR1 and CDR2 (germline): PRHDT, FYEKMQ (reference sequence). This CDR3 is built from 13 residues. The CDR3 reads CASSPIAGGTQYF. CDR3 DNA: TGTGCCAGCAGCCCCATAGCTGGGGGTACGCAGTATTTT.

A remark on this clonotype: A much larger clone differs from this one at a single base, so this may be a read error. The rearrangement uses TRBV7-9 and TRBJ2-7, with 7 nucleotides matching TRBD1. Germline CDR1 reads SEHNR; CDR2 reads FQNEAQ (reference sequence). This CDR3 has 16 amino acids. This CDR3 is CVSSLEGQARSYEQYF. In DNA, the CDR3 is TGTGTCAGCAGCTTAGAAGGACAGGCACGATCCTACGAGCAGTACTTC.

This clonotype was seen at least ten times. The chain has TRBV7-6 and TRBJ1-1; D gene unclear. The CDR3 extends over 12 amino acids. CDR1 and CDR2 from the germline V gene are SGHVS and FNYEAQ. V lost 5 bases and J 6 bases, leaving 10 bases between the germline ends. In DNA form, the CDR3 reads TGTGCCAGCAGCAAGACTGTAGCTGAAGCTTTCTTT. Translated: CASSKTVAEAFF.

This clonotype showed up many times. This rearrangement joins TRBV6-1 to TRBJ2-1; D is perhaps TRBD2 (5 bases). Deletions cut 4 bases from V and 0 bases from J, with 10 bases between. The germline V gene has CDR1 MNHNS and CDR2 SASEGT. This CDR3 is 15 amino acids long. CDR3 loop: CASSASTSSYNEQFF. DNA of the CDR3: TGTGCCAGCAGTGCTAGCACCAGCTCCTACAATGAGCAGTTCTTC.

The chain carries TRBV7-8 and TRBJ1-2; the D is unclear. Trimming pared 4 bases from V and 2 bases from J, leaving 11 bases between. Germline CDR1 SGHVS, CDR2 FQNEAQ. The CDR3 spans 14 residues. The CDR3 region is CASSSDGSNYGYTF. The DNA of the CDR3 is TGTGCCAGCAGCTCGGACGGATCAAACTATGGCTACACCTTC.

This clonotype was found many times. The chain couples TRBV20-1 to TRBJ2-1; D is perhaps TRBD2 (6 bases). Germline V gene data show CDR1 as DFQATT and CDR2 as SNEGSKA (reference sequence). The V gene lost 0 bases and the J gene lost 6 bases, with 18 bases spanning the gap. The CDR3 consists of 16 residues. DNA of the CDR3: TGCAGTGCTAGAGATCGGGCGGGACTCCTTACCAATGAGCAGTTCTTC. Translation gives CSARDRAGLLTNEQFF.

This clonotype came up many times. V usage is TRBV7-9 and J usage is TRBJ2-3, with 7 positions matching TRBD2. CDR3 length equals 14 residues. After removal of 7 bases from V and 4 bases from J, the junction contained 8 bases not matched to a gene. Germline V gene sequence: CDR1 SEHNR, CDR2 FQNEAQ (reference sequence). The CDR3 reads CASTRRGYPDTQYF. The CDR3 DNA sequence: TGTGCCAGCACTCGGCGGGGGTACCCAGATACGCAGTATTTT.

This clonotype was counted at least ten times. The chain carries TRBV12-3 or TRBV12-4 and TRBJ1-5, with a tentative D call TRBD1 (6 bases). Trimming took off 5 bases at V and 7 bases at J, with 21 bases between the two ends. The CDR3 contains 16 residues. The CDR3, as DNA: TGTGCCAGCAGTCCAAGACAGGCCCTTCCCAAACAGCCCCAGCATTTT. As protein: CASSPRQALPKQPQHF.

This clonotype has at least ten counts. The chain links TRBV4-1 to TRBJ2-5; D uncertain. CDR1 MGHRA and CDR2 YSYEKL come from the germline V gene. The CDR3 is 12 amino acids. V lost 1 base to trimming and J lost 6 bases, with 6 bases between them. The chain's CDR3 is CASSQAGQTQYF. The CDR3 DNA reads TGCGCCAGCAGCCAAGCCGGGCAGACCCAGTACTTC.

This clonotype was seen ten or more times. The J gene is TRBJ2-3, the V gene TRBV6-4, with 8 bases identical to TRBD2. With V trimmed by 6 bases and J by 5 bases, 7 bases remained unmatched. Germline CDR1 MRHNA, CDR2 SNTAGT. The CDR3 has 14 residues. The CDR3 reads CASSPGLGGDTQYF. In nucleotides, the CDR3 is TGTGCCAGCAGCCCGGGACTAGGTGGAGATACGCAGTATTTT.

The chain recombines TRBV14 with TRBJ1-2; D uncertain. V lost 4 bases and J 5 bases, leaving 20 bases between the germline ends. The CDR3 spans 16 residues. Germline assignment: CDR1 SGHDN and CDR2 FVKESK. The CDR3 nucleotides read TGTGCCAGCAGCCCAATAGGTCATGAGGCCCAATATGGCTACACCTTC. Encoded protein: CASSPIGHEAQYGYTF.

The chain couples TRBV7-9 to TRBJ2-7, with D perhaps TRBD2 (5 bases). The germline gives CDR1 SEHNR, CDR2 FQNEAQ (reference sequence). CDR3 length: 16 residues. Trimming stripped 1 base from V and 5 bases from J, with 18 bases between. The CDR3 reads CASSLVGLAPSDEQYF. The CDR3 bases are TGTGCCAGCAGCTTAGTCGGACTGGCCCCGTCTGACGAGCAGTACTTC. Full variable domain (outside the CDR3, taken from reference TRBV7-9 and TRBJ2-7): DTGVSQNPRHKITKRGQNVTFRCDPISEHNRLYWYRQTLGQGPEFLTYFQNEAQLEKSRLLSDRFSAERPKGSFSTLEIQRTEQGDSAMYLCASSLVGLAPSDEQYFGPGTRLTVT.